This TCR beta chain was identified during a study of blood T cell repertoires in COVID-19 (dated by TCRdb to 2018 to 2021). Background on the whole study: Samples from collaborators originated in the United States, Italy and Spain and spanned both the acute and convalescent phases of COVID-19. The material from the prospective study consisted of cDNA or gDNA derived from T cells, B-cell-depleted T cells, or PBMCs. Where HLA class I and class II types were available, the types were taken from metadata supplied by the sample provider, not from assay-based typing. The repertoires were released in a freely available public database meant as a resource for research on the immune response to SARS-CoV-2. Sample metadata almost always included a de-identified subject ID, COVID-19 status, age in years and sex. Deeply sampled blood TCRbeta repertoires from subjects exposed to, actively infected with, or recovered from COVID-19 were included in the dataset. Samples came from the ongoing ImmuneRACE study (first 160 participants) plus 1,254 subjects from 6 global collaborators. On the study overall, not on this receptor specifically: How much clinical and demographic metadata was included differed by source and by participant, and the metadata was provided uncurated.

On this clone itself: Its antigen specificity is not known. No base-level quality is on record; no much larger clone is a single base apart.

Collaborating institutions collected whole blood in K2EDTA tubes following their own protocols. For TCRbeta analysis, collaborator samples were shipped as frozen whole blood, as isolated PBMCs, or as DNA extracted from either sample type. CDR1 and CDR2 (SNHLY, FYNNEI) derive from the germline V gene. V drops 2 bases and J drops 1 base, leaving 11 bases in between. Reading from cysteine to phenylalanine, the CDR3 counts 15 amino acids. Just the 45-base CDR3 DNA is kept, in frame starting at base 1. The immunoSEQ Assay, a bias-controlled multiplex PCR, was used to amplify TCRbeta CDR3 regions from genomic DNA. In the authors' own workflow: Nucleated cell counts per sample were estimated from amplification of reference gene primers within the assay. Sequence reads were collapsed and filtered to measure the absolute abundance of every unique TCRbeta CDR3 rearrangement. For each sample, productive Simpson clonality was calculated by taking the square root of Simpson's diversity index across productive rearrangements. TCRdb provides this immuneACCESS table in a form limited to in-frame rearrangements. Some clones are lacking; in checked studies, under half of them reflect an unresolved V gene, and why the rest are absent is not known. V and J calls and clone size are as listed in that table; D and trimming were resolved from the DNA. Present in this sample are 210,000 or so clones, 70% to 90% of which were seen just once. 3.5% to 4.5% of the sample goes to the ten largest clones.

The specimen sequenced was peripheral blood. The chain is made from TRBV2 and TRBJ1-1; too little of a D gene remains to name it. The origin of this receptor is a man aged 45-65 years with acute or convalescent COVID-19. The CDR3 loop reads CASSELSRGNTEAFF. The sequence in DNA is TGTGCCAGCAGTGAACTCTCCCGAGGGAACACTGAAGCTTTCTTT.